This TCR beta chain emerged from a study of blood T cell repertoires in COVID-19. This CDR3 is built from 17 residues. Germline loops: CDR1 SQVTM, CDR2 ANQGSEA. The ends were cut back, 3 bases at V and 0 bases at J, with 20 bases in the middle. Study processing details: Estimates of nucleated cell counts were drawn from the amplification of reference gene primers. The protocol was immunoSEQ multiplex PCR, while the TCRdb copy is restricted to in-frame clones and leaves out a portion. The DNA was the basis for D and trimming; V, J and clone size are from that table. This sample has more than 300,000 clones; 85% to 95% occur once, and the top ten carry about 4.2%.

This clonotype was sampled from a woman between 25 and 40 years old who had been exposed to COVID-19. The sequencing input was PBMCs or T cells enriched from blood (not recorded which). The V call is TRBV29-1, the J call TRBJ1-1; perhaps TRBD1 as D (5 bases). The CDR3 DNA reads TGCAGCGTTGATTCGTCGATAGGGGCCCTGATGAACACTGAAGCTTTCTTT. It translates to CSVDSSIGALMNTEAFF.